A single sample is the source of the 21 T cell receptor beta chains below, sequenced in a study of ipilimumab plus nivolumab after autologous stem cell transplantation. Repertoires were generated with immunoSEQ multiplex PCR, while TCRdb's copy carries only in-frame clones and drops some. The sample carries 20,000 to 25,000 clones, roughly 69% recorded once. Sequences were derived from PBMCs, sampled in a trial of ipilimumab plus nivolumab as post-transplant consolidation. Receptors originate from a male donor with diffuse large B-cell lymphoma.

The rearrangement links TRBV29-1 to TRBJ2-7; 7 positions agree with TRBD2. The V gene's germline CDR1 is SQVTM and CDR2 ANQGSEA. This CDR3 comprises 12 residues. Trimming took 7 bases from V and 6 from J; bases not matched to a gene: 9. Here the CDR3 DNA reads TGCAGCGCCGGGGAGGGAGGGTCCGAGCAGTACTTC. Residues: CSAGEGGSEQYF.

This sequence joins TRBV5-1 and TRBJ1-1, with D possibly matching TRBD1 (5 bases). V shed 4 bases and J shed 2 bases, with 18 bases lying between them. This CDR3 region has 16 residues. CDR1 and CDR2 from the germline V gene are SGHRS and YFSETQ. CDR3 nucleotides: TGCGCCAGCAGCAGAAATTCCGGGACGATAAACACTGAAGCTTTCTTT. The encoded protein is CASSRNSGTINTEAFF.

The genes are TRBV6-6 and TRBJ1-1, with a weak D call TRBD1 (6 bases). Germline V lookup: CDR1 MNHNY, CDR2 SVGAGI (reference sequence). The CDR3 has 14 amino acids. V was clipped by 2 bases and J by 5 bases, with 12 bases between them. The CDR3 nucleotides read TGTGCCAGCAGTTACGGGGGCCAAAAGACTGAAGCTTTCTTT. Translated: CASSYGGQKTEAFF.

The gene calls are TRBV28 and TRBJ1-6; maybe TRBD1 (5 bases). Germline CDR1 reads MDHEN; CDR2 reads SYDVKM. With 5 bases removed from V and 16 bases from J, the gap between germline ends came to 18 bases. The CDR3 runs 13 residues. The CDR3 spells CASSPNEPTALHF. The CDR3 DNA follows: TGTGCCAGCAGTCCAAATGAACCGACAGCACTCCACTTT.

In this sample, this clone turned up a few times. The CDR3 DNA reads as TGTGCCAGCAGCTTAGGCGGGACTTTAAAAGAGACCCAGTACTTC. Encoded protein: CASSLGGTLKETQYF. V and J are TRBV7-9 and TRBJ2-5, with a possible D match to TRBD2 (6 bases). The CDR3 contains 15 residues. Trimming left V 1 base short and J 3 bases short, with 12 bases between. Germline CDR1 reads SEHNR; CDR2 reads FQNEAQ (reference sequence).

This clone was counted between two and nine times. The chain employs TRBV27 and TRBJ2-3, with D hard to call. Germline-derived CDR1 and CDR2 are MNHEY and SMNVEV (reference sequence). This CDR3 has 14 residues. The V end was cut by 4 bases, the J end by 0 bases, with 8 bases between. CDR3 in amino acids: CASSSQPSTDTQYF. The CDR3 DNA reads TGTGCCAGCAGTTCCCAACCTAGCACAGATACGCAGTATTTT.

The chain uses TRBV5-6 and TRBJ1-1; D is undetermined. V gave up 2 bases and J gave up 5 bases, with 10 bases separating them. This CDR3 is 13 amino acids long. Germline V gene data show CDR1 as SGHDT and CDR2 as YYEEEE. The CDR3 sequence is CASSFPEMTEAFF. CDR3 DNA sequence: TGTGCCAGCAGCTTCCCAGAGATGACTGAAGCTTTCTTT.

This clone occurred a few times. The chain recombines TRBV5-1 with TRBJ2-5, with 10 bases lining up with TRBD1. The DNA matches TRBJ2-7 better at its end, which makes the J call doubtful. This CDR3 is 17 amino acids long. In germline, CDR1 is SGHRS, CDR2 YFSETQ. The CDR3 DNA follows: TGCGCCAGCAGCCTTCAGCCAACGGGACAGGGGTTCGACGAGCAGTACTTC. Translation: CASSLQPTGQGFDEQYF.

This chain's CDR3 is CASSPTRTSGGYGETQYF. As DNA, the CDR3 is TGTGCCAGCAGCCCTACCCGGACTAGCGGGGGATATGGAGAGACCCAGTACTTC. The J gene is TRBJ2-5, the V gene TRBV5-8; 13 bases line up with TRBD2. This CDR3 spans 18 amino acids. V lost 4 bases to trimming and J lost 4 bases; unmatched junction nucleotides: 13. Per the germline V gene, CDR1 is SGHTS and CDR2 is YDEGEE.

The CDR3 sequence: CASSLLAGGSEQYF. CDR3 nucleotides: TGTGCCAGCAGCTTATTAGCCGGAGGCTCCGAGCAGTACTTC. This chain links TRBV7-2 with TRBJ2-7, with D perhaps matching TRBD2 (5 bases). V was shortened by 2 bases and J by 6 bases, with 14 bases between the two germline ends. There are 14 residues in the CDR3. Per the germline V gene, CDR1 is SGHTA and CDR2 is FQGNSA.

The chain employs TRBV7-3 and TRBJ2-5; D unclear. The CDR3 spans 13 residues. V was clipped by 5 bases and J by 0 bases, with 7 bases between them. Germline values: CDR1 SGHTA, CDR2 FQGTGA. CDR3 nucleotide sequence: TGTGCCAGCAGCCTGATGAACCAAGAGACCCAGTACTTC. This encodes CASSLMNQETQYF.

The chain combines TRBV5-1 with TRBJ2-3, with D possibly being TRBD1 or TRBD2 (5 bases each). V was clipped by 1 base and J by 3 bases, with 12 bases between them. The CDR3 has 15 residues. Germline V lookup: CDR1 SGHRS, CDR2 YFSETQ. The CDR3 here is CASSLFGGSTDTQYF. CDR3 DNA sequence: TGCGCCAGCAGCTTGTTTGGGGGTAGTACAGATACGCAGTATTTT. The whole variable domain, filled in from reference TRBV5-1 and TRBJ2-3, reads KAGVTQTPRYLIKTRGQQVTLSCSPISGHRSVSWYQQTPGQGLQFLFEYFSETQRNKGNFPGRFSGRQFSNSRSEMNVSTLELGDSALYLCASSLFGGSTDTQYFGPGTRLTVL.

The V and J genes are TRBV30 and TRBJ2-5, with TRBD2 matching 10 bases. V lost 3 bases and J lost 7; bases outside the gene matches: 8. The CDR3 spans 14 residues. CDR1 and CDR2 (germline): GTSNPN, SVGIG (reference sequence). Here the CDR3 reads CAWRIAGGAGTQYF. The CDR3 DNA reads as TGTGCCTGGAGAATAGCGGGGGGTGCCGGGACCCAGTACTTC.

The rearrangement uses TRBV27 and TRBJ2-1; D gene uncertain. The CDR3 length is 15 residues. Trimming took 6 bases from V and 7 from J, leaving 19 bases between them. Germline assignment: CDR1 MNHEY and CDR2 SMNVEV (reference sequence). The CDR3 sequence is CASSPPDLSPNEQFF. The CDR3 DNA is TGTGCCAGCAGCCCCCCCGACCTCTCCCCGAATGAGCAGTTCTTC.

This clone showed up just once. This sequence joins TRBV7-3 and TRBJ2-1, with 10 positions matching TRBD2. The germline V gene encodes CDR1 SGHTA and CDR2 FQGTGA. With 5 bases clipped from V and 7 bases from J, the junction kept 11 bases outside the gene matches. The CDR3 runs to 16 residues. The CDR3 loop reads CASSPMALAGENEQFF. As DNA, the CDR3 is TGTGCCAGCAGCCCAATGGCGCTAGCGGGGGAAAATGAGCAGTTCTTC.

CDR3 bases: TGCGCCAGCCGGACTCGACAGGAGGACCCCTACGAGCAGTACTTC. Translation gives CASRTRQEDPYEQYF. The genes are TRBV5-1 and TRBJ2-7; weak D call: TRBD1 (6 bases). Germline CDR1 and CDR2: SGHRS and YFSETQ. This CDR3 is built from 15 residues. Trimming stripped 7 bases from V and 2 bases from J, with 19 bases between. Full variable domain (missing parts from reference TRBV5-1 and TRBJ2-7): KAGVTQTPRYLIKTRGQQVTLSCSPISGHRSVSWYQQTPGQGLQFLFEYFSETQRNKGNFPGRFSGRQFSNSRSEMNVSTLELGDSALYLCASRTRQEDPYEQYFGPGTRLTVT.

Relative to its sample, this clone is medium-sized. J is TRBJ2-1 and V is TRBV5-1, with 10 nucleotides matching TRBD1. The CDR3 sequence is 14 residues long. Unmatched junction bases numbered 5, after V lost 2 bases and J lost 9 bases. Germline V gives CDR1 SGHRS, CDR2 YFSETQ. The CDR3 spells CASSLGQGGAEQFF. In DNA form, the CDR3 reads TGCGCCAGCAGCTTAGGACAGGGGGGCGCTGAGCAGTTCTTC.

This clone qualifies as medium-sized. This sequence joins TRBV2 and TRBJ1-5, with no clear D. The CDR3 is 15 amino acids. Germline values: CDR1 SNHLY, CDR2 FYNNEI. V shed 6 bases and J shed 0 bases, with 12 bases lying between them. The CDR3 region is CASSTTSFSNQPQHF. The CDR3 coding sequence is TGTGCCAGCAGCACCACATCTTTTAGCAATCAGCCCCAGCATTTT.

The rearrangement joins TRBV5-1 to TRBJ2-2; 8 bases align to TRBD2. This CDR3 has 15 residues. With V trimmed by 6 bases and J by 7 bases, 11 bases remained unmatched. Germline CDR1 is SGHRS and CDR2 is YFSETQ. CDR3 protein: CASKVLAEPGGELFF. CDR3 bases: TGCGCCAGCAAGGTACTAGCGGAGCCTGGCGGGGAGCTGTTTTTT.

The V gene is TRBV7-3, the J gene TRBJ2-3, with 9 bases lining up with TRBD2. The CDR3 extends over 15 amino acids. From germline, CDR1 is SGHTA and CDR2 FQGTGA. V shed 5 bases and J 4 bases; nucleotides not matched to a gene: 7. The CDR3 region has the DNA TGTGCCAGCAGCCCCGAGCTAGCGGGACCAGATACGCAGTATTTT. It is translated as CASSPELAGPDTQYF.

The chain combines TRBV1 with TRBJ2-3; the table's D call TRBD2 went unverified against the DNA. TRBV1 is reported as a pseudogene. This CDR3 comprises 15 residues. This chain's CDR3 is CTSSQERREGDTQYF. The CDR3 nucleotides are TGCACCAGCAGCCAAGAACGGCGGGAGGGGGATACGCAGTATTTT.